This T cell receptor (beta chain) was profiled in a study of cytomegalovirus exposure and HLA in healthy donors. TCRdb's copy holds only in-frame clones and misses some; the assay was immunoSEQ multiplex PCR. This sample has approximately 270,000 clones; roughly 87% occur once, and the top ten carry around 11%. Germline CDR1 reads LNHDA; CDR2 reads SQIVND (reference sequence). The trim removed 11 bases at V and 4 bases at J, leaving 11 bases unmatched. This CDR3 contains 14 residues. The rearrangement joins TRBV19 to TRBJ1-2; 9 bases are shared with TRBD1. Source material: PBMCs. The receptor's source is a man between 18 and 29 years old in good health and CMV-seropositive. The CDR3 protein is CASQDRGRTYGYTF. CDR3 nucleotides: TGTGCCTCTCAGGACAGGGGTCGTACCTATGGCTACACCTTC.